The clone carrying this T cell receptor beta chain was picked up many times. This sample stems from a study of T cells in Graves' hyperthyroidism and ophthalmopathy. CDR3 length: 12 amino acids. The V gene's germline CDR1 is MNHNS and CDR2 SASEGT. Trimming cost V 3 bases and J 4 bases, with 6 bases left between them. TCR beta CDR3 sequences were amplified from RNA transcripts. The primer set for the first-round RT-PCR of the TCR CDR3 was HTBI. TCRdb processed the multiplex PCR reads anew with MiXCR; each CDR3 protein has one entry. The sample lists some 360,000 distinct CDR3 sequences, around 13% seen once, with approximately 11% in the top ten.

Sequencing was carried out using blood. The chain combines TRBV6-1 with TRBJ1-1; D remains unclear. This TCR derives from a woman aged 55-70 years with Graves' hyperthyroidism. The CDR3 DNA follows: TGTGCCAGCAGTGATCCGTTCACTGAAGCTTTCTTT. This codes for CASSDPFTEAFF.